This T cell receptor beta chain is from a study of CD8 T cells in ankylosing spondylitis. Study conclusions and caveats: One TCR beta motif, made up of roughly 8 highly homologous variants, appeared characteristic of ankylosing spondylitis blood. The study looked at matched synovial fluid samples from ankylosing spondylitis patients. Disease-linked clones were reported to be significantly enriched there. Disease-linked clones had a CD8+ phenotype and relatively low frequency in peripheral blood. There were earlier reports of some motif variants in reactive arthritis synovial fluid and blood.

This clonotype was counted ten times or more. Its target is unknown. Trimming pared 6 bases from V and 2 bases from J, leaving 14 bases between. The CDR3 spans 15 residues. In making TCR beta libraries, quantitative 5'-RACE with molecular barcodes was used. Via MiXCR, TCRdb re-called the 5' RACE reads, giving one row per CDR3 protein. The sample lists hundreds of thousands of distinct CDR3 sequences, roughly 13% occurring once. The specimen was blood, either unsorted or a sorted T cell fraction (not recorded which). This receptor was identified in a male donor with ankylosing spondylitis. This chain connects TRBV12-3 or TRBV12-4 to TRBJ1-5; D possibly corresponds to TRBD1 (6 bases). This CDR3 reads CASSTTGMGNQPQHF. In DNA form, the CDR3 reads TGTGCCAGCAGCACCACAGGGATGGGCAATCAGCCCCAGCATTTT.